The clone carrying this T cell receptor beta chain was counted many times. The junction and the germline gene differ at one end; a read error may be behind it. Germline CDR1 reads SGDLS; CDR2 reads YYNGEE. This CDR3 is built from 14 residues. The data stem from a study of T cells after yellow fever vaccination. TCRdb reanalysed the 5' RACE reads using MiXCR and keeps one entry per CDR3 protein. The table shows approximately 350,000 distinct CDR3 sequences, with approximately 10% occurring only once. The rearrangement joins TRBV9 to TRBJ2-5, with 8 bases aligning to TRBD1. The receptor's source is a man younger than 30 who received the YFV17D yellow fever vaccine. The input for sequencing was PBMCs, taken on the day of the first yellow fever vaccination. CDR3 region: CASSPRTGRETQYF. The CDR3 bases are TGCGCCAGCAGCCCCAGGACAGGGCGAGAGACCCAGTACTTC.